Sequencing of this T cell receptor beta chain was carried out in a study of regulatory dendritic cells for organ transplantation. Study as a whole: Regulatory dendritic cells came from monocytes given vitamin D3 and IL-10. General study findings and limits: Naive T cells showed high diversity, memory cells less, memory CD8+ least. Mature dendritic cells appeared to drive more memory CD8+ clonal expansion than regulatory ones.

Sorted subsets were CFSE-labeled and cultured approximately 5 days with allogeneic dendritic cells. Memory T cells were CD45RO+, naive were CD45RA+, sorted by FACS. As concerns this clone: Its antigen is not identified.

Per germline, CDR1 LNHNV and CDR2 YYDKDF (reference sequence). The CDR3 extends over 17 amino acids. The V and J ends lost 2 bases and 11 bases, in that order; junction bases with no gene match: 16. The method was immunoSEQ multiplex PCR; TCRdb's version includes in-frame clones alone and lacks a portion of them. The sample carries 9,500 to 12,000 clones, approximately 89% recorded once. The genes are TRBV15 and TRBJ2-3; 10 bases are shared with TRBD2. This TCR came from a human donor in good health. The sample consisted of naive CD8+ T cells from blood cultured with dendritic cells. The subset here: CD45RA+ naive T cells. The CDR3 loop reads CATSRSGPTSGEGGQYF. The DNA of the CDR3 is TGTGCCACCAGCAGATCCGGCCCAACTAGCGGGGAGGGGGGGCAGTATTTT.